A selection of T cell receptor beta chains follows, all from one sample in a study of blood T cell repertoires in COVID-19. Clones were sequenced by immunoSEQ multiplex PCR, and TCRdb holds only the in-frame ones, with some missing. The data hold just over 300,000 clones, with 75% to 90% observed a single time. Sequenced: PBMCs or T cells enriched from blood (not recorded which). Receptors were obtained from a woman in her thirties or forties who had recovered from COVID-19. Both conserved end residues are part of each CDR3. The order of the fields is J gene, V gene, CDR3 protein.

>TRBJ2-3|TRBV6-5
CASISSTDTQYF
>TRBJ2-1|TRBV30
CAWTLLAGYNEQFF
>TRBJ1-2|TRBV19
CASSRDMEYGYTF
>TRBJ1-1|TRBV9
CASSVVGSEAFF
>TRBJ2-7|TRBV28
CASIGQFYEQYF
>TRBJ1-5|TRBV7-8
CASSFTEADQPQHF
>TRBJ2-1|TRBV24-1
CATSEGLAGGNGEQFF
>TRBJ2-1|TRBV7-2
CASSLRGRTFNEQFF
>TRBJ2-1|TRBV6-2/TRBV6-3
CASSYGGPSYNEQFF
>TRBJ1-2|TRBV6-1
CASSERAGSGNYGYTF
>TRBJ2-3|TRBV19
CASRGSQITDTQYF
>TRBJ2-2|TRBV11-2
CASSFLLSTDGELFF
>TRBJ1-2|TRBV6-5
CASSRGGGTNYGYTF
>TRBJ1-4|TRBV30
CACGRNEKLFF
>TRBJ2-7|TRBV4-3
CASSQERRGYEQYF
>TRBJ2-1|TRBV29-1
CSVGASGTYNEQFF